The table lists the clone carrying this T cell receptor beta chain with many counts. TCRdb processed the PCR reads anew with MiXCR; each CDR3 protein has one entry. The profile covers tens of thousands of distinct CDR3 sequences, with around 19% appearing a single time and more than 1.2% taken by the ten largest. This sample stems from a study of molecular identifiers for immune sequencing clone quantification. V lost 10 bases to trimming and J lost 0 bases, with 10 bases between them. In germline, CDR1 is LNHDA, CDR2 SQIVND (reference sequence). This CDR3 comprises 13 residues. Sequencing used naive CD8+ T cells from blood, with Jurkat cell RNA spiked in. Stated subset: FACS-sorted CD8+CD4-CCR7+CD45RA+ naive T cells. The receptor was derived from a human donor in good health. Some libraries in this study had Jurkat cell RNA spiked in. This chain uses TRBV19 with TRBJ2-4; D is ambiguous. The DNA of the CDR3 is TGTGCCAAGATATCAGGAGCCAAAAACATTCAGTACTTC. This encodes CAKISGAKNIQYF.